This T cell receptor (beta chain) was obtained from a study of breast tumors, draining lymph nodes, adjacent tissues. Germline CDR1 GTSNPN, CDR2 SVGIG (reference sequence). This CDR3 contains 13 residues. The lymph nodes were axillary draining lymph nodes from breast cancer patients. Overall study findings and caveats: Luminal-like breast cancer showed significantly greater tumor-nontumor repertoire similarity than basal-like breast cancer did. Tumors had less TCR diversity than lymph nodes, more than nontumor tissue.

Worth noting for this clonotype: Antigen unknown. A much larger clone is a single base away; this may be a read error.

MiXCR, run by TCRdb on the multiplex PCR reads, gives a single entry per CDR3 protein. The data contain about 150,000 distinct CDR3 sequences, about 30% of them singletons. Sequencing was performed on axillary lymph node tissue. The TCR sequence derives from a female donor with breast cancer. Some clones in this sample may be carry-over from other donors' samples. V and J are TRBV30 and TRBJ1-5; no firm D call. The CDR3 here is CVWRVGPYQPQHF. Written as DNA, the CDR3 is TGTGTCTGGAGGGTAGGTCCTTATCAGCCCCAGCATTTT.